One sample yielded the 8 T cell receptor beta chains listed below, sequenced in a study of Graves' ophthalmopathy and Graves' hyperthyroidism (dated 2018 in TCRdb). Sequencing instrument: Illumina HiSeq 2000. TCR beta CDR3 regions were amplified from RNA transcripts for repertoire sequencing. The first round of RT-PCR was done with HTBI primers and the Qiagen OneStep RT-PCR kit, and was followed by a second round of multiplex PCR, then size selection and purification. The raw public reads went through TCRdb reprocessing: fastp at Q25, MiXCR clone calling, in-frame beta chains kept. Identical CDR3 protein sequences are pooled into one entry, listed with their most common genes and DNA. Present in this sample are about 740,000 distinct CDR3 sequences, 40% of which were seen just once. 44% of the sample is held by the ten biggest clonotypes. The specimen was peripheral blood. Receptor source: an adult man with Graves' ophthalmopathy.

This clonotype was counted between two and nine times. The chain joins TRBV20-1 to TRBJ1-5; TRBD1 might be the D (6 bases). This CDR3 region has 15 residues. The ends were cut back, 3 bases at V and 6 bases at J, with 18 bases in the middle. Germline assignment: CDR1 DFQATT and CDR2 SNEGSKA (reference sequence). In DNA form, the CDR3 reads TGCAGTGCTAGGGAGGCGCAGGGGTCTTTTCAGCCCCAGCATTTT. Protein product: CSAREAQGSFQPQHF.

This clonotype was recorded many times. V is TRBV20-1 and J is TRBJ2-5; D uncertain. The CDR3 loop spans 16 amino acids. CDR1 DFQATT and CDR2 SNEGSKA come from the germline V gene (reference sequence). V was clipped by 6 bases and J by 5 bases, with 25 bases between them. CDR3 protein: CSATLRSATASETQYF. In DNA, the CDR3 is TGCAGTGCCACACTAAGGTCCGCGACGGCGAGTGAGACCCAGTACTTC.

The rearrangement joins TRBV29-1 to TRBJ2-6; maybe TRBD1 (7 bases). Trimming removed 1 base from V and 13 bases from J, with 11 bases in between. Germline V gives CDR1 SQVTM, CDR2 ANQGSEA. The CDR3 sequence is 12 residues long. CDR3 DNA sequence: TGCAGCGTTGAAGGGGAGGACAGGGTCCTGACTTTC. Protein: CSVEGEDRVLTF.

The J gene is TRBJ1-1, the V gene TRBV16; the D is unclear. The CDR3 has 12 amino acids. The V gene's germline CDR1 is KGHSY and CDR2 FQNENV. The V end was cut by 4 bases, the J end by 8 bases, with 11 bases between. CDR3 sequence (DNA): TGTGCCAGCAGCCCTTGGCCGGGAGAAGCTTTCTTT. Translated, it gives CASSPWPGEAFF.

At least ten counts were recorded for this clonotype. The CDR3 region has the DNA TGTGCCAGCAGTGGTCCGGGAGAGGCAGATACGCAGTATTTT. Translating it yields CASSGPGEADTQYF. The rearrangement joins TRBV2 to TRBJ2-3, with a weak D call TRBD2 (6 bases). The germline gives CDR1 SNHLY, CDR2 FYNNEI. The CDR3 totals 14 residues. V dropped 4 bases and J dropped 4 bases, with 12 bases sitting between them.

This clonotype was counted many times. The chain carries TRBV9 and TRBJ1-5; D perhaps matches TRBD1 (6 bases). Trimming pared 4 bases from V and 4 bases from J, leaving 12 bases between. Germline V gene data show CDR1 as SGDLS and CDR2 as YYNGEE. There are 14 residues in the CDR3. CDR3 loop: CASSPAGVNQPQHF. In DNA, the CDR3 is TGTGCCAGCAGCCCGGCAGGGGTTAATCAGCCCCAGCATTTT.

This clonotype was recorded at least ten times. The V and J genes are TRBV7-2 and TRBJ1-6; D gene ambiguous. The ends were cut back, 2 bases at V and 7 bases at J, with 3 bases in the middle. This CDR3 has 12 amino acids. Germline CDR1 SGHTA, CDR2 FQGNSA. CDR3 sequence: CASSLMNSPLHF. For the CDR3, the DNA is TGTGCCAGCAGCTTAATGAATTCACCCCTCCACTTT.

In the case of this clonotype: A read error may be the cause here, since a much bigger clone is one base away. The V and J genes are TRBV29-1 and TRBJ2-7, with D tentatively TRBD1 (6 bases). The CDR3 sequence is 14 residues long. Germline lookup yields CDR1 SQVTM and CDR2 ANQGSEA. V dropped 4 bases and J dropped 2 bases, with 15 bases sitting between them. The CDR3 DNA reads as TGCAGCGTTGGAGGACAGCTTCCCCCCTACGAGCAGTACTTC. Protein: CSVGGQLPPYEQYF.